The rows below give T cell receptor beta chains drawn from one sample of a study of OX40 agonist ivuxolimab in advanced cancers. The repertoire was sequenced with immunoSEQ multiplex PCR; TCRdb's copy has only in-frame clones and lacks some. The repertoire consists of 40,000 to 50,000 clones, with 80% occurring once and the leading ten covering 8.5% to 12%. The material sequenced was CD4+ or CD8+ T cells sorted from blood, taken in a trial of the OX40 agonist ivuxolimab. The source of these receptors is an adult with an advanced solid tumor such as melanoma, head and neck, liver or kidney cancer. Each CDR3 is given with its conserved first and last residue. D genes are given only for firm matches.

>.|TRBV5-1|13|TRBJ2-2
CASSFFDTGELFF
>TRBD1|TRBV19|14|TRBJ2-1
CASSPDRGYNEQFF
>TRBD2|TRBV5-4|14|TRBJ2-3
CASSLALAGVTQYF
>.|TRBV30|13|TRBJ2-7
CAWSVLPGPEQYF
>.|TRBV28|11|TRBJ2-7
CASSHFNEQYF
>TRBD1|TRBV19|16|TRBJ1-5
CASSIGWDRGNQPQHF
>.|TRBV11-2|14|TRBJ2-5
CASSGSENQETQYF
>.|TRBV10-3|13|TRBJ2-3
CAQGDSGTDTQYF
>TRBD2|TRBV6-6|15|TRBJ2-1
CASSYGGSSYNEQFF
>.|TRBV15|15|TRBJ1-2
CATSRDLGGNYGYTF
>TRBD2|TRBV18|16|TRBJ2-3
CASSPASGRAGDTQYF
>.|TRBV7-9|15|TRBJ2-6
CASSPRGSGANVLTF
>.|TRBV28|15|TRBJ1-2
CASAYWGVENYGYTF
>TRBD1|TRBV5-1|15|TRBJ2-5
CASSLRGDSQETQYF
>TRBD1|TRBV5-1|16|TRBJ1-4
CASSLGGGTANEKLFF
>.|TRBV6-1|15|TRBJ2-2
CASSATGANTGELFF
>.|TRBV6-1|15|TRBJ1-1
CASSERKGMNTEAFF
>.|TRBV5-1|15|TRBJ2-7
CASSSRTDHYYEQYF
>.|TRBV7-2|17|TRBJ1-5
CASSSWGQGSGNQPQHF
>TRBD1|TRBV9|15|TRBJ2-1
CASSPGQGDYNEQFF